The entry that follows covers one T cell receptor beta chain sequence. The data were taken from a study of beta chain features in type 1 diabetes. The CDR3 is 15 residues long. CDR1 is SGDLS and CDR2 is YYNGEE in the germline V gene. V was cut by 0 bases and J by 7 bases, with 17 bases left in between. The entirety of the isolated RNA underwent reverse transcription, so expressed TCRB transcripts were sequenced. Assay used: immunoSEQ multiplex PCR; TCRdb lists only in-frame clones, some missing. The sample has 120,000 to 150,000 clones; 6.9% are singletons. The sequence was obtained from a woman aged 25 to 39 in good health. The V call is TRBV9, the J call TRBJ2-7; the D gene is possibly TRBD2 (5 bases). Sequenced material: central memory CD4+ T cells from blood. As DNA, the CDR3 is TGTGCCAGCAGCGTAGCTCCTGCCTCCAGAGGGGAGCAGTACTTC. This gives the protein CASSVAPASRGEQYF.